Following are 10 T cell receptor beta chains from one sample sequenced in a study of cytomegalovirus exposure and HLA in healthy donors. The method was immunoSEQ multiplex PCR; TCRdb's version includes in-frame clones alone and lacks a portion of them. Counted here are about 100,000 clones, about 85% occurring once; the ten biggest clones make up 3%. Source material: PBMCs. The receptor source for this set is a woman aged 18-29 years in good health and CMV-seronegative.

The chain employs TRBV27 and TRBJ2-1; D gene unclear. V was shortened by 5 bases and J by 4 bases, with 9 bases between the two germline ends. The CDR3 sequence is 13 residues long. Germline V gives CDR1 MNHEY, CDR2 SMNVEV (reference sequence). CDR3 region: CASSPQAYNEQFF. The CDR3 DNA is TGTGCCAGCAGTCCTCAGGCGTACAATGAGCAGTTCTTC.

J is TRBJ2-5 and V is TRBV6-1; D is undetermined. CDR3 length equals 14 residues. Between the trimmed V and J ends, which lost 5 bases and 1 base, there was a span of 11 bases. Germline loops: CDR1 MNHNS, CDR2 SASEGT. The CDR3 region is CASSSYPVQETQYF. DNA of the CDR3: TGTGCCAGCAGTTCGTATCCGGTCCAAGAGACCCAGTACTTC.

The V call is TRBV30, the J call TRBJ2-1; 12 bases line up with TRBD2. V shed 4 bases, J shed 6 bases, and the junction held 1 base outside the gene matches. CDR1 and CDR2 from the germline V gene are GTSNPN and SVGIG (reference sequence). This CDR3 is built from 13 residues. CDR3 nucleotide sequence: TGTGCCTGGACGGGACTAGCGGGCAATGAGCAGTTCTTC. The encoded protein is CAWTGLAGNEQFF. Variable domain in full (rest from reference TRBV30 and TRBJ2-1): SQTIHQWPATLVQPVGSPLSLECTVEGTSNPNLYWYRQAAGRGLQLLFYSVGIGQISSEVPQNLSASRPQDRQFILSSKKLLLSDSGFYLCAWTGLAGNEQFFGPGTRLTVL.

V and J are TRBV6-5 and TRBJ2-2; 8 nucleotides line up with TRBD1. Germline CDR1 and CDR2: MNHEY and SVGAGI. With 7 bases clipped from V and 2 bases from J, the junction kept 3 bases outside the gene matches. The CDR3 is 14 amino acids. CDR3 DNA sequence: TGTGCCAGCATGGGACAGGTTAACACCGGGGAGCTGTTTTTT. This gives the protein CASMGQVNTGELFF.

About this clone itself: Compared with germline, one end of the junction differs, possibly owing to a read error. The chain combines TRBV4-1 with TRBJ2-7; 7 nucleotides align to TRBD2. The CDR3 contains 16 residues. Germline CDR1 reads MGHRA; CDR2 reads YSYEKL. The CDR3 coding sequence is TGCGCCAGCAGTCAAGGTTCAGGCGGGGGAGACTACGAGCAGTACTTC. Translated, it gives CASSQGSGGGDYEQYF.

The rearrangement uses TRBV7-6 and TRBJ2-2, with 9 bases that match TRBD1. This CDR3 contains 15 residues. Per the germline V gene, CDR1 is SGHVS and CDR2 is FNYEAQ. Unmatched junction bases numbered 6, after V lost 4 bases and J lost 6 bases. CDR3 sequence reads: CASSWGTGSAGELFF. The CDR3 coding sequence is TGTGCCAGCAGCTGGGGGACAGGGTCCGCCGGGGAGCTGTTTTTT.

Here the CDR3 reads CASSLGTVSSEQYF. Here the CDR3 DNA reads TGCGCCAGCAGCCTGGGGACAGTAAGCTCCGAGCAGTACTTC. The chain joins TRBV5-1 to TRBJ2-7; 7 nucleotides agree with TRBD1. The CDR3 is made up of 14 amino acids. V shed 4 bases and J 6 bases; nucleotides not matched to a gene: 10. Germline CDR1 is SGHRS and CDR2 is YFSETQ.

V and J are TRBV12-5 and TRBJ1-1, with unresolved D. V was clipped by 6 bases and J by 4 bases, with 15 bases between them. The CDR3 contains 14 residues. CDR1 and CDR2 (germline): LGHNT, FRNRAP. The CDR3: CASGAWRVGTEAFF. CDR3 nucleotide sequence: TGTGCTAGTGGGGCCTGGAGGGTAGGCACTGAAGCTTTCTTT.

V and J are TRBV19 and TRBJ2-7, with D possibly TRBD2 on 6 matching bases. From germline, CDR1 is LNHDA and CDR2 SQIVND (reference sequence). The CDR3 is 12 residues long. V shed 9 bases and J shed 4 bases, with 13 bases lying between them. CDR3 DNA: TGTGCCAGGGCGGGACTCACGTACGAGCAGTACTTC. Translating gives CARAGLTYEQYF. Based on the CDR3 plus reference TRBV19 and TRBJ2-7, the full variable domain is DGGITQSPKYLFRKEGQNVTLSCEQNLNHDAMYWYRQDPGQGLRLIYYSQIVNDFQKGDIAEGYSVSREKKESFPLTVTSAQKNPTAFYLCARAGLTYEQYFGPGTRLTVT.

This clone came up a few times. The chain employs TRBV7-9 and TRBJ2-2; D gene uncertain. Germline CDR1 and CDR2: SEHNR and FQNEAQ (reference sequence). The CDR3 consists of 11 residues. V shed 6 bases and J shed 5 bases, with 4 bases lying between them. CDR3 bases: TGTGCCAGCAGGTATACCGGGGAGCTGTTTTTT. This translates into CASRYTGELFF.